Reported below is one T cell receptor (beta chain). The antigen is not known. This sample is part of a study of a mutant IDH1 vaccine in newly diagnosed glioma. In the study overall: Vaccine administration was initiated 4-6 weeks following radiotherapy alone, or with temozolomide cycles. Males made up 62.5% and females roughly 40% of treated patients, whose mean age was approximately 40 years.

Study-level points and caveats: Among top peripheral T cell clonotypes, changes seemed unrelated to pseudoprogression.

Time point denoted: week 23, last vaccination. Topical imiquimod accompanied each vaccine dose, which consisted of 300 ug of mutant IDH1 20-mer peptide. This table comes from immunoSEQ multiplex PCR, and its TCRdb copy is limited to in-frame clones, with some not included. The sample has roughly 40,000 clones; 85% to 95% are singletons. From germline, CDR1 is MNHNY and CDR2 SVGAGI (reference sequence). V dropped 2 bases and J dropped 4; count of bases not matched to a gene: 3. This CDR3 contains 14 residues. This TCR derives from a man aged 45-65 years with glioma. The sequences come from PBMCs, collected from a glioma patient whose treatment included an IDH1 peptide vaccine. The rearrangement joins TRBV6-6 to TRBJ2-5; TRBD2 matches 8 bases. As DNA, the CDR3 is TGTGCCAGCAGTTACCGCGGGGGGTTAGAGACCCAGTACTTC. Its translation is CASSYRGGLETQYF.